These 9 T cell receptor beta chains were sequenced from one sample in a study of blood T cell repertoires in COVID-19. Libraries were prepared by immunoSEQ multiplex PCR; TCRdb keeps only in-frame clonotypes and omits some of them. Here the sample spans approximately 220,000 clones, approximately 88% being singletons. The source material was PBMCs or T cells enriched from blood (not recorded which). These receptors all stem from a woman in her twenties or thirties with acute COVID-19.

The chain employs TRBV4-3 and TRBJ1-6; D not certain. Looked up from germline, CDR1 is LGHNA and CDR2 is YSLEER. This CDR3 has 14 amino acids. Trimming took off 2 bases at V and 12 bases at J, with 14 bases between the two ends. The CDR3 coding sequence is TGCGCCAGCAGCCAAAGAGGGTCAGCGAGACCCCTCCACTTT. Its protein product is CASSQRGSARPLHF.

The rearrangement links TRBV4-3 to TRBJ2-7; 8 nucleotides match TRBD1. V was pared by 2 bases and J by 5 bases, with 8 bases of the junction left unmatched. The CDR3 consists of 15 residues. CDR1 is LGHNA, CDR2 YSLEER, per germline. The CDR3 spells CASSQSPDRVDEQYF. The DNA for the CDR3 is TGCGCCAGCAGCCAAAGCCCGGACAGGGTAGACGAGCAGTACTTC.

The V gene is TRBV7-2, the J gene TRBJ1-2; no firm D call. This CDR3 contains 13 residues. V lost 4 bases and J 4 bases, leaving 10 bases between the germline ends. Per the germline V gene, CDR1 is SGHTA and CDR2 is FQGNSA. CDR3 nucleotide sequence: TGTGCCAGCAGCTCAGGAAGTTTCTATGGCTACACCTTC. It is translated as CASSSGSFYGYTF. The full variable domain, rest sourced from reference TRBV7-2 and TRBJ1-2, is GAGVSQSPSNKVTEKGKDVELRCDPISGHTALYWYRQSLGQGLEFLIYFQGNSAPDKSGLPSDRFSAERTGGSVSTLTIQRTQQEDSAVYLCASSSGSFYGYTFGSGTRLTVV.

This chain joins TRBV4-1 and TRBJ2-7; D may be TRBD2 (6 bases). Germline lookup yields CDR1 MGHRA and CDR2 YSYEKL. The CDR3 loop spans 14 amino acids. Between the trimmed V and J ends, which lost 4 bases and 4 bases, there was a span of 14 bases. DNA of the CDR3: TGCGCCAGCAGCCCGTCGGAGGGGAGATACGAGCAGTACTTC. Amino acids: CASSPSEGRYEQYF.

The rearrangement uses TRBV6-5 and TRBJ1-4; D may be TRBD1 (6 bases). Germline V lookup: CDR1 MNHEY, CDR2 SVGAGI. The CDR3 spans 15 residues. Trimming removed 9 bases from V and 6 bases from J, with 20 bases in between. CDR3 DNA: TGTGCCAGTCACGTGGGGGCAGCTTCTCATGAAAAACTGTTTTTT. Protein product: CASHVGAASHEKLFF.

CDR3 residues: CASSKGGPPPDQPQHF. The DNA of the CDR3 is TGTGCCAGCAGCAAAGGGGGGCCGCCACCCGATCAGCCCCAGCATTTT. V is TRBV21-1 and J is TRBJ1-5; TRBD1 reflects the table's D call only, with no check against the DNA. TRBV21-1 is shown as a pseudogene. The CDR3 contains 16 residues.

The chain carries TRBV19 and TRBJ2-4, with 11 nucleotides matching TRBD1. V lost 3 bases to trimming and J lost 9 bases; unmatched junction nucleotides: 10. This CDR3 is 16 amino acids long. Germline lookup yields CDR1 LNHDA and CDR2 SQIVND (reference sequence). In DNA, the CDR3 is TGTGCCAGTAGTATCGGGGACAGGGGGATTACGGTCATTCAGTACTTC. It translates to CASSIGDRGITVIQYF. Using reference TRBV19 and TRBJ2-4 for the parts outside the CDR3, the full variable domain is DGGITQSPKYLFRKEGQNVTLSCEQNLNHDAMYWYRQDPGQGLRLIYYSQIVNDFQKGDIAEGYSVSREKKESFPLTVTSAQKNPTAFYLCASSIGDRGITVIQYFGAGTRLSVL.

The chain joins TRBV4-3 to TRBJ2-3; the D gene is possibly TRBD2 (6 bases). The CDR3 has 17 residues. Germline CDR1 and CDR2: LGHNA and YSLEER. The germline V and J ends were trimmed by 0 bases and 0 bases, with 13 bases remaining between them. The CDR3 loop reads CASSQERAGTSTDTQYF. The DNA of the CDR3 is TGCGCCAGCAGCCAAGAAAGAGCGGGTACTAGCACAGATACGCAGTATTTT.

The rearrangement links TRBV7-9 to TRBJ1-2, with 8 positions matching TRBD1. This CDR3 is 15 amino acids long. The J segment lost 3 bases and the V segment lost 5 bases, leaving 8 bases of the junction unmatched. Germline V lookup: CDR1 SEHNR, CDR2 FQNEAQ (reference sequence). Here the CDR3 reads CASSPDDRGYYGYTF. CDR3 in DNA: TGTGCCAGCAGCCCCGACGACAGGGGTTACTATGGCTACACCTTC.